This T cell receptor (beta chain) was retrieved from a study of blood T cell repertoires in COVID-19. Source study methods: Amplification of reference gene primers provided the estimated nucleated cell counts. Only in-frame clones appear in the TCRdb table, and some are missing; sequencing was by immunoSEQ multiplex PCR. That table is the source of V, J and clone size, and D and trimming were worked out from the DNA. There are 130,000 to 150,000 clones in the sample; approximately 83% occur only once, and about 2.9% lies in the top ten. This clone was seen a single time. The CDR3 runs to 16 residues. Germline-derived CDR1 and CDR2 are LNHDA and SQIVND (reference sequence). V was pared by 2 bases and J by 4 bases, with 8 bases of the junction left unmatched.

Input material: peripheral blood. The chain recombines TRBV19 with TRBJ2-5, with TRBD2 matching 9 bases. The receptor was isolated from a woman older than 75 with acute or convalescent COVID-19. The CDR3 here is CASSILRGGGVETQYF. In DNA, the CDR3 is TGTGCCAGTAGTATACTGCGCGGGGGGGGAGTAGAGACCCAGTACTTC.